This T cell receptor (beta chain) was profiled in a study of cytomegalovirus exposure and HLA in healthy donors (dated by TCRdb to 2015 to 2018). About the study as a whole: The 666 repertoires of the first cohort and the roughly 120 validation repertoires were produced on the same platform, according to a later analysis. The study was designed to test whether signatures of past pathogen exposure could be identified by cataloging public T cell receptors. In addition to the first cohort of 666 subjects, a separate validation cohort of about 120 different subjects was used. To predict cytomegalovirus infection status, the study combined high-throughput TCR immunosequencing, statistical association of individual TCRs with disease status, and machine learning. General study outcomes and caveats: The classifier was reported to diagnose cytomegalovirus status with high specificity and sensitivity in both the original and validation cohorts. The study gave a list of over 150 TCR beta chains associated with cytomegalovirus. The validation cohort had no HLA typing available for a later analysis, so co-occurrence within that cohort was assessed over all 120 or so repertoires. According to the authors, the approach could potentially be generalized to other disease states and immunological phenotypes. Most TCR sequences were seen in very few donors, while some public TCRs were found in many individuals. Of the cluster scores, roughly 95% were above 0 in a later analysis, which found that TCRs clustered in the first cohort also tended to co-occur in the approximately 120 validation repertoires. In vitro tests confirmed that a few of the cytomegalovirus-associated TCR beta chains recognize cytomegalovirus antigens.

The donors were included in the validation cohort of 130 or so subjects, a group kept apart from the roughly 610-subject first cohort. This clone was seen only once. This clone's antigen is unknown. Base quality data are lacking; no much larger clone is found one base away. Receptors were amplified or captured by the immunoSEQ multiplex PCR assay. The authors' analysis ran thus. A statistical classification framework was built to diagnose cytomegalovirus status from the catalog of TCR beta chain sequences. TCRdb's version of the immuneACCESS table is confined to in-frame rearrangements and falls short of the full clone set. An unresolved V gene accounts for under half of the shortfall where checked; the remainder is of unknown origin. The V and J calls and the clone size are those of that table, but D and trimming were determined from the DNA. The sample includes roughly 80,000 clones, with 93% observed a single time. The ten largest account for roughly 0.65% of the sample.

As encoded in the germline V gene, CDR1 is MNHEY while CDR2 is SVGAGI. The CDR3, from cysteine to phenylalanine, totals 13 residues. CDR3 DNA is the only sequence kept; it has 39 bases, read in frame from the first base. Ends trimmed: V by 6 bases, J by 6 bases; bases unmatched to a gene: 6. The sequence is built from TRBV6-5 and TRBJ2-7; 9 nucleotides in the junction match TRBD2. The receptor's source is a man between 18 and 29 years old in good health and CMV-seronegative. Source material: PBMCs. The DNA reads TGTGCCAGCAGACCGGGACTAGCCGTCGAGCAGTACTTC. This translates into CASRPGLAVEQYF.